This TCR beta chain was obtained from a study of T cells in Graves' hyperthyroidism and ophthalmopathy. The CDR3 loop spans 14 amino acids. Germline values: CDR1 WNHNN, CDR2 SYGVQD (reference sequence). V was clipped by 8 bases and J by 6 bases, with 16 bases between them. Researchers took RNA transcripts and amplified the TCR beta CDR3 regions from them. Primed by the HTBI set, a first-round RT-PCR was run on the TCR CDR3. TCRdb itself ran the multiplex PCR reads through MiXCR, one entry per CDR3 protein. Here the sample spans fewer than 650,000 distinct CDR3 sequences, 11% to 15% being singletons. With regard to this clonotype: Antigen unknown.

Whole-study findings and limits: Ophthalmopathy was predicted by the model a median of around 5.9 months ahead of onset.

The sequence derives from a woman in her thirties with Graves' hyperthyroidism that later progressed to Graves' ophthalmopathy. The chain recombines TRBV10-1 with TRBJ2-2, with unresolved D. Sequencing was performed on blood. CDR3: CASSGNSLAGELFF. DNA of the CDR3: TGCGCCAGCTCTGGGAACAGTCTGGCCGGGGAGCTGTTTTTT.